Detailed here is one T cell receptor beta chain. Its target is unknown. This record comes from a study of yellow fever vaccine responses in identical twins. General study points: Reported findings indicate that twins' vaccine T cell responses seemed partially convergent, partially personalized.

V dropped 3 bases and J dropped 6 bases, with 12 bases sitting between them. Germline CDR1 and CDR2: LNHNV and YYDKDF (reference sequence). CDR3 length: 14 amino acids. TCRdb independently ran MiXCR on the RT-PCR reads; one entry per CDR3 protein. Here the sample spans 4,000 or so distinct CDR3 sequences, roughly 67% being singletons. Sequencing was performed on T cells from blood (PBMCs), unsorted or a sorted subset (not recorded which), taken before or after yellow fever vaccination (not recorded which). This chain uses TRBV15 with TRBJ2-1; D ambiguous. The clonotype comes from a woman aged 18-29 years who received the yellow fever vaccine. This CDR3 is CATSSELPANEQFF. Written as DNA, the CDR3 is TGTGCCACCAGCAGTGAACTCCCAGCCAATGAGCAGTTCTTC.